The rows below give T cell receptor beta chains drawn from one sample of a study of blood T cell repertoires in COVID-19. Sequenced by immunoSEQ multiplex PCR; TCRdb stores in-frame clones only, minus some. The table lists about 480,000 clones, approximately 91% of them singletons. Sequences were obtained from peripheral blood. The receptors shown here come from a woman between 45 and 65 years old with COVID-19, enrolled during active disease. Each CDR3 is given with its conserved first and last residue. Fields, in order: V gene, J gene, D gene, clone size, CDR3 DNA, CDR3 protein. The D gene is left open where the match is weak. Size is omitted from some rows. Given values are once, few, many or a class for expanded clones.

TRBV19,TRBJ1-2,.,few,TGTGCCACCACTCAAGGCAGGGCTAACTATGGCTACACCTTC,CATTQGRANYGYTF
TRBV7-6,TRBJ1-1,.,.,TGTGCCAGCACCTCGGGAGGGGACCAGAGGACTGAAGCTTTCTTT,CASTSGGDQRTEAFF
TRBV11-3,TRBJ2-2,.,.,TGTGCCAGCAGCCGGGGGGCCACCGGGGAGCTGTTTTTT,CASSRGATGELFF
TRBV9,TRBJ1-6,.,once,TGTGCCAGCACGGAGACGCAGGGCTACAATTCACCCCTCCACTTT,CASTETQGYNSPLHF
TRBV9,TRBJ1-2,TRBD1,.,TGTGCCAGCAGCCTCCCTGGCGAGACAGGGAATTCGTTTCGGGGCTACACCTTC,CASSLPGETGNSFRGYTF
TRBV7-9,TRBJ2-5,.,.,TGTGCCAGCAGTCCTAACGCACAGCAAGAGACCCAGTACTTC,CASSPNAQQETQYF
TRBV5-4,TRBJ2-5,TRBD2,.,TGTGCCAGCAGCCCGAGCGGGGGGGGGCCTCAAGAGACCCAGTACTTC,CASSPSGGGPQETQYF
TRBV6-5,TRBJ1-2,.,.,TGTGCCAGCCGGGGGGGGAATGATGATGGCTACACCTTC,CASRGGNDDGYTF
TRBV9,TRBJ1-2,TRBD1,.,TGTGCCAGCAGCACGCGACAGGGAACGCATGGCTACACCTTC,CASSTRQGTHGYTF
TRBV12-3/TRBV12-4,TRBJ1-5,.,once,TGTGCCAGCAGTTTACGGGGAGGACAGCCCCAGCATTTT,CASSLRGGQPQHF
TRBV19,TRBJ2-4,TRBD1,.,TGTGCCAGTAGTACGACAGGGAGCAAAAACATTCAGTACTTC,CASSTTGSKNIQYF
TRBV13,TRBJ2-7,TRBD1,.,TGTGCCAGCAGCTCGACAGGGAACGAGCAGTACTTC,CASSSTGNEQYF
TRBV6-5,TRBJ1-3,TRBD1,once,TGTGCCAGCACCAAAGCTGGGGACAGTGGAAACACCATATATTTT,CASTKAGDSGNTIYF
TRBV6-5,TRBJ2-2,.,.,TGTGCCAGCAGGAAGGAGGGGGCTACCGGGGAGCTGTTTTTT,CASRKEGATGELFF
TRBV28,TRBJ1-1,TRBD1,.,TGTGCCAGCAGTGCAGCCCTGACAGGGACTGAAGCTTTCTTT,CASSAALTGTEAFF
TRBV7-6,TRBJ2-3,.,once,TGTGCCAGCAGCTTAGCCTCCTCCTTCCCAGATACGCAGTATTTT,CASSLASSFPDTQYF
TRBV9,TRBJ1-1,TRBD1,.,TGTGCCAGCAGCGTAGAGGCCAGGGGGCGAACTGAAGCTTTCTTT,CASSVEARGRTEAFF
TRBV6-5,TRBJ1-5,.,.,TGTGCCAGCAGTTACTCCTCTACCAATCAGCCCCAGCATTTT,CASSYSSTNQPQHF
TRBV2,TRBJ1-2,.,few,TGTGCCAGCAGGGGTCAGGGGCTCGGAGGCTACACCTTC,CASRGQGLGGYTF
TRBV4-1,TRBJ1-4,TRBD1,.,TGCGCCAGCAGCCAAGATAGACAGGGGAGGGAAAAACTGTTTTTT,CASSQDRQGREKLFF
TRBV19,TRBJ2-2,.,.,TGTGCCAGTAGTATAGCGAAAGGGGCAGCTAACACCGGGGAGCTGTTTTTT,CASSIAKGAANTGELFF
TRBV6-5,TRBJ2-2,.,.,TGTGCCAGCAGTTACGAGCCTTTTAACACCGGGGAGCTGTTTTTT,CASSYEPFNTGELFF
TRBV5-1,TRBJ1-1,.,once,TGCGCCAGCAGCTTGGCGACAGCCAACACTGAAGCTTTCTTT,CASSLATANTEAFF
TRBV6-5,TRBJ1-2,.,.,TGTGCCAGCACCGAACGGGACGGGACTGGCTATGGCTACACCTTC,CASTERDGTGYGYTF
TRBV5-1,TRBJ2-3,.,.,TGCGCCAGCAGCTTCCGTGTCAGTAGCACAGATACGCAGTATTTT,CASSFRVSSTDTQYF
TRBV12-3/TRBV12-4,TRBJ2-7,.,.,TGTGCCAGCAGTCTCCGACTCGCCCAGCAGTACTTC,CASSLRLAQQYF
TRBV24-1,TRBJ1-5,TRBD1,.,TGTGCCACCAGTGATTCCGGTCGCCAGGGGGCCAATCAGCCCCAGCATTTT,CATSDSGRQGANQPQHF
TRBV27,TRBJ1-2,TRBD1,.,TGTGCCAGCAGTCCCCAGGGGGCGTACTATGGCTACACCTTC,CASSPQGAYYGYTF
TRBV7-2,TRBJ2-1,TRBD2,.,TGTGCCAGCAGCCCGGGACTAGCGGACAATGAGCAGTTCTTC,CASSPGLADNEQFF
TRBV6-1,TRBJ1-1,TRBD1,.,TGTGCCAGCAGTGAACAAAGGACAGGGGTGAACACTGAAGCTTTCTTT,CASSEQRTGVNTEAFF
TRBV6-5,TRBJ1-2,TRBD1,.,TGTGCCAGCAGTCCGGGACAGGGGGGTTCTGGCTACACCTTC,CASSPGQGGSGYTF
TRBV28,TRBJ1-4,.,.,TGTGCCAGCAGTTTGCCGGTCTCTGAGGGGGAGGGACTGTTTTTT,CASSLPVSEGEGLFF
TRBV19,TRBJ1-6,.,.,TGTGCCAGTAGTATAGGGGCCTCCTCACCCCTCCACTTT,CASSIGASSPLHF
TRBV30,TRBJ2-2,.,many,TGTGCCTGGAGCCCTAGGAGGGGGGGAGTATACACCGGGGAGCTGTTTTTT,CAWSPRRGGVYTGELFF
TRBV10-2,TRBJ1-1,.,few,TGCGCCAGCAGCGACAGCGTACTGAACACTGAAGCTTTCTTT,CASSDSVLNTEAFF
TRBV9,TRBJ1-1,.,.,TGTGCCAGCAGCCCGATAAGCCCGAACACTGAAGCTTTCTTT,CASSPISPNTEAFF
TRBV6-5,TRBJ2-5,.,.,TGTGCCAGCAGTTTCTCCAGAGGGGGGGGAGAGACCCAGTACTTC,CASSFSRGGGETQYF
TRBV3-1/TRBV3-2,TRBJ2-7,.,.,TGTGCCAGCAGTCGGGGGAGGGAGCAGTACTTC,CASSRGREQYF
TRBV19,TRBJ2-1,TRBD2,.,TGTGCCAGTAGTATATTACTAGCGGGGGGGCCAACTGAGCAGTTCTTC,CASSILLAGGPTEQFF
TRBV24-1,TRBJ1-3,TRBD1,.,TGTGCCACCAGTGAAGGGACAGCAGGACGCTCTGGAAACACCATATATTTT,CATSEGTAGRSGNTIYF
TRBV11-2,TRBJ2-2,.,.,TGTGCCAGCAGCTTAGTGGCAGGTTACGGCGGGGAGCTGTTTTTT,CASSLVAGYGGELFF
TRBV7-8,TRBJ2-3,.,once,TGTGCCAGCAGCCCCCGGGTGGCAGACACAGATACGCAGTATTTT,CASSPRVADTDTQYF
TRBV19,TRBJ1-5,.,.,TGTGCCACAGACCCGGGGGGCGGAAATCAGCCCCAGCATTTT,CATDPGGGNQPQHF
TRBV7-9,TRBJ2-5,TRBD1,.,TGTGCCAGCAGCACAAGACAGGGAAGGCCCGAGACCCAGTACTTC,CASSTRQGRPETQYF
TRBV30,TRBJ1-2,.,once,TGTGCCTGGAGGCACTTAGTAATGGGCGGCTACACCTTC,CAWRHLVMGGYTF
TRBV19,TRBJ1-2,TRBD1,.,TGTGCCAGTAGTATAGCGGACAGGGGATACGTTGGCTATGGCTACACCTTC,CASSIADRGYVGYGYTF
TRBV12-3/TRBV12-4,TRBJ1-2,.,.,TGTGCCAGCAGTTGGGGAGGTGGCTACACCTTC,CASSWGGGYTF
TRBV5-1,TRBJ2-3,TRBD1,.,TGCGCCAGCAGCACCGGACAGGGGAGCACAGATACGCAGTATTTT,CASSTGQGSTDTQYF
TRBV11-2,TRBJ2-1,TRBD1,.,TGTGCCAGCAGCTTAGTAACAGGGGATGAGCAGTTCTTC,CASSLVTGDEQFF
TRBV16,TRBJ2-3,.,few,TGTGCCAGCAGCCAATCGGTCCGACAGAAGTTGATCACAGATACGCAGTATTTT,CASSQSVRQKLITDTQYF
TRBV6-2/TRBV6-3,TRBJ2-7,TRBD1,.,TGTGCCAGCAGTTCACAGGGGGGCTCCTACGAGCAGTACTTC,CASSSQGGSYEQYF
TRBV19,TRBJ2-3,.,.,TGTGCCAGTAGTATGGGGCTGGCCGATACGCAGTATTTT,CASSMGLADTQYF
TRBV12-3/TRBV12-4,TRBJ2-7,.,once,TGTGCCAGCAGTTTGGCAGGCTACGAGCAGTACTTC,CASSLAGYEQYF
TRBV6-2/TRBV6-3,TRBJ1-5,.,few,TGTGCCAGCAGTTACGCCAGGCCCTCGCCCCAGCATTTT,CASSYARPSPQHF
TRBV19,TRBJ1-1,.,.,TGTGCCAGTGGTTGGGAGACGAACACTGAAGCTTTCTTT,CASGWETNTEAFF